The 2 T cell receptor beta chains below were found in one sample sequenced in a study of TIL therapy for anti-PD-1-resistant metastatic lung cancer. Time point noted: pre-treatment sample, taken before nivolumab and TIL therapy. The immunoSEQ assay was v3. TCRdb keeps only in-frame clones here, not all; method: immunoSEQ multiplex PCR. The data contain tens of thousands of clones, about 80% of them singletons. This material consisted of blood, taken at baseline. These receptors were obtained from a man in his sixties or seventies with non-small cell lung cancer.

The V call is TRBV7-6, the J call TRBJ1-2, with 8 bases identical to TRBD1. J gave up 8 bases and V 5 bases, and 7 bases lay outside the gene matches. The CDR3 has 13 amino acids. The germline gives CDR1 SGHVS, CDR2 FNYEAQ. The CDR3 nucleotides read TGTGCCAGCAGCCCCGGACAGGGCGGAGGCTACACCTTC. Its translation: CASSPGQGGGYTF. The full variable domain, completed using reference TRBV7-6 and TRBJ1-2, is GAGVSQSPRYKVTKRGQDVALRCDPISGHVSLYWYRQALGQGPEFLTYFNYEAQQDKSGLPNDRFSAERPEGSISTLTIQRTEQRDSAMYRCASSPGQGGGYTFGSGTRLTVV.

This sequence joins TRBV6-5 and TRBJ1-1; no reliable D call. The V end lost 6 bases, the J end lost 5 bases, and 16 bases lay between the germline ends. This CDR3 is 14 amino acids long. CDR1 and CDR2 (germline): MNHEY, SVGAGI. CDR3 region: CASSPNSGRTEAFF. CDR3 nucleotide sequence: TGTGCCAGCAGCCCCAACAGCGGAAGGACTGAAGCTTTCTTT.